The 17 T cell receptor beta chains given below trace back to one sample, sequenced in a study of blood T cell repertoires in COVID-19. Method: immunoSEQ multiplex PCR; TCRdb's copy keeps in-frame clones and lacks some. This repertoire shows some 490,000 clones, approximately 85% found once; its top ten account for under 4%. The sequenced material came from peripheral blood. The receptors here all came from a human donor in a cohort sampled during active COVID-19.

The rearrangement links TRBV4-1 to TRBJ1-2; a possible D gene is TRBD1 (5 bases). Trimming took 1 base from V and 4 from J, leaving 13 bases between them. The CDR3 extends over 15 amino acids. Germline CDR1 MGHRA, CDR2 YSYEKL. The CDR3 region is CASSQVSDSSYGYTF. Here the CDR3 DNA reads TGCGCCAGCAGCCAAGTATCCGACAGCAGCTATGGCTACACCTTC.

The chain employs TRBV15 and TRBJ1-2, with D uncertain. CDR1 is LNHNV, CDR2 YYDKDF, per germline (reference sequence). The CDR3 has 14 amino acids. V was cut by 1 base and J by 0 bases, with 6 bases left in between. The CDR3: CATSRAGANYGYTF. In DNA form, the CDR3 reads TGTGCCACCAGCAGAGCCGGGGCTAACTATGGCTACACCTTC.

This clone was counted a single time. V usage is TRBV11-2 and J usage is TRBJ2-3; unclear D gene. The V gene lost 2 bases and the J gene lost 4 bases, with 10 bases spanning the gap. The CDR3 spans 14 residues. Germline CDR1 is SGHAT and CDR2 is FQNNGV. The CDR3: CASSLRATADTQYF. The CDR3 DNA reads TGTGCCAGCAGCTTAAGAGCGACGGCAGATACGCAGTATTTT.

The chain joins TRBV10-1 to TRBJ1-5, with D possibly being TRBD1 (6 bases). Germline V gene lookup returns CDR1 WNHNN and CDR2 SYGVQD (reference sequence). The CDR3 is made up of 21 amino acids. Trimming stripped 0 bases from V and 1 base from J, with 25 bases between. The CDR3 DNA reads TGCGCCAGCAGTGAGTCGCTCCAAATCAGCAGGGGCCGATGGAGCAATCAGCCCCAGCATTTT. It yields the protein CASSESLQISRGRWSNQPQHF.

The chain recombines TRBV6-2 or TRBV6-3 with TRBJ2-4, with TRBD1 matching over 9 bases. J gave up 7 bases and V 0 bases, and 7 bases lay outside the gene matches. Germline V CDR1 and CDR2: MNHEY, SVGEGT. CDR3 length: 16 residues. The chain's CDR3 is CASSYSSTGGWNIQYF. The CDR3 nucleotides read TGTGCCAGCAGTTACTCGTCCACAGGGGGCTGGAACATTCAGTACTTC.

About this clone itself: A junction end diverges from the germline sequence, so it may reflect a read error. CDR3 region: CASTEGGVGAQYF. The CDR3 nucleotides read TGTGCCAGCACTGAAGGGGGGGTAGGGGCCCAGTACTTC. The chain joins TRBV6-1 to TRBJ2-5, with D perhaps matching TRBD2 (7 bases). This CDR3 contains 13 residues. Germline V lookup: CDR1 MNHNS, CDR2 SASEGT.

The V gene is TRBV5-5, the J gene TRBJ2-7, with 12 positions matching TRBD2. Per the germline V gene, CDR1 is SGHKS and CDR2 is YYEKEE (reference sequence). The CDR3 spans 14 residues. Trimming took 3 bases from V and 4 from J; bases not matched to a gene: 2. The CDR3 sequence: CASSWGTSGYEQYF. The DNA for the CDR3 is TGTGCCAGCAGCTGGGGGACTAGCGGGTACGAGCAGTACTTC.

The chain employs TRBV7-9 and TRBJ1-4, with TRBD1 identical over 8 bases. Germline V gene sequence: CDR1 SEHNR, CDR2 FQNEAQ (reference sequence). CDR3 length: 16 amino acids. V lost 4 bases, J lost 10 bases, and 14 bases stayed unmatched. In nucleotides, the CDR3 is TGTGCCAGCAGCTCCTATCGACAGGGGAAGGTTCGAAAACTGTTTTTT. Residues: CASSSYRQGKVRKLFF.

This chain connects TRBV7-2 to TRBJ1-1; the match to TRBD1 covers 7 bases. Per germline, CDR1 SGHTA and CDR2 FQGNSA. With V trimmed by 5 bases and J by 4 bases, 13 bases remained unmatched. The CDR3 consists of 16 residues. CDR3 nucleotides: TGTGCCAGCAGCCCCCATGGGGGGCAGGGGGTCACTGAAGCTTTCTTT. It translates to CASSPHGGQGVTEAFF.

This chain connects TRBV5-4 to TRBJ1-4; 7 bases match TRBD1. Unmatched junction bases numbered 8, after V lost 4 bases and J lost 8 bases. In germline, CDR1 is SGHNT, CDR2 YYREEE (reference sequence). CDR3 length: 14 residues. CDR3 nucleotides: TGTGCCAGCAGCCAGACAGGGAAGCAGGAAAAACTGTTTTTT. Its translation: CASSQTGKQEKLFF.

This clone was picked up one time. The chain uses TRBV30 and TRBJ2-6, with D possibly TRBD1 on 5 matching bases. The germline gives CDR1 GTSNPN, CDR2 SVGIG (reference sequence). V was shortened by 1 base and J by 3 bases, with 19 bases between the two germline ends. CDR3 length: 18 amino acids. This chain's CDR3 is CAWSAMSDSPFGANVLTF. DNA of the CDR3: TGTGCCTGGAGTGCGATGTCCGACAGTCCCTTTGGGGCCAACGTCCTGACTTTC.

In this sample, this clone turned up once. The J gene is TRBJ2-5, the V gene TRBV7-9, with 10 bases identical to TRBD1. Germline V gene data show CDR1 as SEHNR and CDR2 as FQNEAQ (reference sequence). Trimming at V came to 2 bases and at J to 4 bases, leaving 4 bases not matched to a gene. The CDR3 spans 15 residues. The CDR3 DNA reads as TGTGCCAGCAGCTTAAGGGGACAGGGGTTAGAGACCCAGTACTTC. Its protein product is CASSLRGQGLETQYF.

The rearrangement joins TRBV11-1 to TRBJ2-7; 7 nucleotides line up with TRBD2. Germline CDR1 SGHAT, CDR2 FQDESV (reference sequence). The CDR3 contains 14 residues. With V trimmed by 5 bases and J by 3 bases, 7 bases remained unmatched. CDR3 residues: CASSPGLVNYEQYF. In nucleotides, the CDR3 is TGTGCCAGCAGCCCCGGACTAGTTAACTACGAGCAGTACTTC.

The CDR3 spells CASSEQGISYEQYF. CDR3 sequence (DNA): TGTGCCAGCAGCGAACAGGGGATCTCCTACGAGCAGTACTTC. The genes are TRBV2 and TRBJ2-7, with 7 bases identical to TRBD1. After removal of 6 bases from V and 0 bases from J, the junction contained 5 bases not matched to a gene. This CDR3 contains 14 residues. Germline CDR1 is SNHLY and CDR2 is FYNNEI. Drawing the rest from reference TRBV2 and TRBJ2-7, the complete variable domain is EPEVTQTPSHQVTQMGQEVILRCVPISNHLYFYWYRQILGQKVEFLVSFYNNEISEKSEIFDDQFSVERPDGSNFTLKIRSTKLEDSAMYFCASSEQGISYEQYFGPGTRLTVT.

The chain recombines TRBV20-1 with TRBJ1-1; D unresolved. This CDR3 comprises 11 residues. CDR1 is DFQATT, CDR2 SNEGSKA, per germline (reference sequence). Deletions cut 5 bases from V and 4 bases from J, with 8 bases between. Here the CDR3 reads CSAYPGTEAFF. CDR3 coding DNA: TGCAGTGCTTACCCCGGCACTGAAGCTTTCTTT.

This chain connects TRBV11-2 to TRBJ1-1; tentatively, D is TRBD1 (6 bases). CDR3 length: 14 residues. V was cut by 1 base and J by 4 bases, with 10 bases left in between. Per germline, CDR1 SGHAT and CDR2 FQNNGV. For the CDR3, the DNA is TGTGCCAGCAGCTTAGTAGGGGGGGGCACTGAAGCTTTCTTT. As protein: CASSLVGGGTEAFF.

The chain links TRBV10-3 to TRBJ1-1; TRBD1 matches at 9 bases. CDR1 is ENHRY, CDR2 SYGVKD, per germline. V dropped 0 bases and J dropped 8; count of bases not matched to a gene: 4. The CDR3 spans 14 residues. This CDR3 is CAISESRDREEAFF. The CDR3 DNA follows: TGTGCCATCAGTGAGTCCCGGGACAGGGAGGAAGCTTTCTTT.